This is a list of T cell receptor beta chains from one sample in a study of T cell repertoires in cytomegalovirus infection. TCRdb used MiXCR to reprocess the reads, holding one entry per CDR3 protein. The table has a few hundred thousand distinct CDR3 sequences, about 32% seen once. No antigens are known for them. Specimen: cultured PBMCs, collected from culture after CMV antigen stimulation. Every receptor here comes from a human donor in good health (CMV status not recorded). Some clones in this sample may be carry-over from other donors' samples. Each CDR3 is given with its conserved first and last residue. A D gene is named only where the DNA matches it firmly. Clone size appears in some rows only: once, few, many, or a class for an expanded clone.

j_gene: TRBJ2-1; abundance: .; v_gene: TRBV24-1; d_gene: TRBD2; CDR3nt: TGTGCCACCAGTGATTTGGCTAGCGGGAATTACAATGAGCAGTTCTTC; CDR3aa: CATSDLASGNYNEQFF
j_gene: TRBJ2-4; abundance: .; v_gene: TRBV4-3; d_gene: TRBD1; CDR3nt: TGCGCCAGCAGCCAACAACAGAGGACAGGGAACATTCAGTACTTC; CDR3aa: CASSQQQRTGNIQYF
j_gene: TRBJ2-1; abundance: .; v_gene: TRBV12-3/TRBV12-4; d_gene: .; CDR3nt: TGTGCCAGCACCATCATGGCAGGGGTCAATGAGCAGTTCTTC; CDR3aa: CASTIMAGVNEQFF
j_gene: TRBJ2-5; abundance: .; v_gene: TRBV6-5; d_gene: .; CDR3nt: TGTGCCAGCAGTTTACAGTACCGAGAGACCCAGTACTTC; CDR3aa: CASSLQYRETQYF
j_gene: TRBJ1-1; abundance: few; v_gene: TRBV7-8; d_gene: .; CDR3nt: TGTGCCAGCAGCTCCTTACAGGTATCGAACACTGAAGCTTTCTTT; CDR3aa: CASSSLQVSNTEAFF
j_gene: TRBJ2-1; abundance: .; v_gene: TRBV6-5; d_gene: TRBD2; CDR3nt: TGTGCCAGCAGTCCGACTTTTAGCGGGAGGAAGGGAGAGCAGTTCTTC; CDR3aa: CASSPTFSGRKGEQFF
j_gene: TRBJ2-3; abundance: .; v_gene: TRBV10-3; d_gene: .; CDR3nt: TGTGCCATCAGTGCGGCACAGGGCGGGACAGATACGCAGTATTTT; CDR3aa: CAISAAQGGTDTQYF
j_gene: TRBJ2-1; abundance: .; v_gene: TRBV4-1; d_gene: TRBD2; CDR3nt: TGCGCCAGCAGAGTAATCCTAGCGGGAAGCAATGAGCAGTTCTTC; CDR3aa: CASRVILAGSNEQFF
j_gene: TRBJ2-2; abundance: few; v_gene: TRBV7-2; d_gene: TRBD2; CDR3nt: TGTGCCAGCAGCTTAGGGGGGGCAGCGGGAGGAAGGACCGGGGAGCTGTTTTTT; CDR3aa: CASSLGGAAGGRTGELFF
j_gene: TRBJ1-2; abundance: .; v_gene: TRBV2; d_gene: .; CDR3nt: TGTGCCAGCAGTGAAGCGGAAACAGGGATTAGGGGCTACACCTTC; CDR3aa: CASSEAETGIRGYTF
j_gene: TRBJ2-7; abundance: .; v_gene: TRBV23-1; d_gene: TRBD2; CDR3nt: TGCGCCAGCGTACCGGGACTAGCGGGTCCGAGCTCCTACGAGCAGTACTTC; CDR3aa: CASVPGLAGPSSYEQYF
j_gene: TRBJ2-7; abundance: few; v_gene: TRBV7-3; d_gene: TRBD2; CDR3nt: TGTGCCAGCAGCCCAACCGCGGGGGTCTCCTACGAGCAGTACTTC; CDR3aa: CASSPTAGVSYEQYF
j_gene: TRBJ2-3; abundance: .; v_gene: TRBV5-1; d_gene: TRBD2; CDR3nt: TGCGCCAGCAGCTTTCGAGCGGGAGGGCCAGCAGATACGCAGTATTTT; CDR3aa: CASSFRAGGPADTQYF
j_gene: TRBJ2-2; abundance: .; v_gene: TRBV9; d_gene: .; CDR3nt: TGTGCCAGCAGCGTAGCAACGAACACCGGGGAGCTGTTTTTT; CDR3aa: CASSVATNTGELFF
j_gene: TRBJ2-7; abundance: few; v_gene: TRBV27; d_gene: TRBD1; CDR3nt: TGTGCCAGCAGTATCGGGACAGGGCCGTCCTACGAGCAGTACTTC; CDR3aa: CASSIGTGPSYEQYF
j_gene: TRBJ2-3; abundance: few; v_gene: TRBV7-2; d_gene: TRBD1; CDR3nt: TGTGCCAGCAGCCAATCAGGGGGAATAGTCAATACGCAGTATTTT; CDR3aa: CASSQSGGIVNTQYF
j_gene: TRBJ2-5; abundance: .; v_gene: TRBV5-1; d_gene: TRBD1; CDR3nt: TGCGCCAGCAGCTTCAGGGGGCCAGAGACCCAGTACTTC; CDR3aa: CASSFRGPETQYF
j_gene: TRBJ1-4; abundance: few; v_gene: TRBV27; d_gene: .; CDR3nt: TGTGCCAGCAGTTTAGTAGTGAATGAAAAACTGTTTTTT; CDR3aa: CASSLVVNEKLFF
j_gene: TRBJ1-6; abundance: few; v_gene: TRBV4-1; d_gene: TRBD1; CDR3nt: TGCGCCAGCAGCCAAGATGACAGGGGGCGAGGTTCACCCCTCCACTTT; CDR3aa: CASSQDDRGRGSPLHF
j_gene: TRBJ2-5; abundance: .; v_gene: TRBV9; d_gene: .; CDR3nt: TGTGCCAGCAGCGTAGCTCAGGTTCCGGAGACCCAGTACTTC; CDR3aa: CASSVAQVPETQYF
j_gene: TRBJ1-4; abundance: few; v_gene: TRBV27; d_gene: .; CDR3nt: TGTGCCAGCAGTCGGGGGATAGCTAATGAAAAACTGTTTTTT; CDR3aa: CASSRGIANEKLFF
j_gene: TRBJ2-3; abundance: .; v_gene: TRBV18; d_gene: TRBD1; CDR3nt: TGTGCCAGCTCACCAAAGGGACAGCAGGATTTCACAGATACGCAGTATTTT; CDR3aa: CASSPKGQQDFTDTQYF
j_gene: TRBJ1-1; abundance: many; v_gene: TRBV20-1; d_gene: TRBD1; CDR3nt: TGCAGTGCTACCGGGACAGGAGTCACTGAAGCTTTCTTT; CDR3aa: CSATGTGVTEAFF
j_gene: TRBJ1-5; abundance: .; v_gene: TRBV10-3; d_gene: TRBD1; CDR3nt: TGTGCCATCAGTCCCAGGGGGCGTACAGATCAGCCCCAGCATTTT; CDR3aa: CAISPRGRTDQPQHF
j_gene: TRBJ2-7; abundance: many; v_gene: TRBV7-2; d_gene: .; CDR3nt: TGTGCCAGCAGCTTAGGGGGGGTCGCGGGACCCTCCTACGAGCAGTACTTC; CDR3aa: CASSLGGVAGPSYEQYF
j_gene: TRBJ1-4; abundance: .; v_gene: TRBV6-6; d_gene: .; CDR3nt: TGTGCCAGCAGTTACGGGGGCCCGGGTGAAAAACTGTTTTTT; CDR3aa: CASSYGGPGEKLFF
j_gene: TRBJ1-4; abundance: few; v_gene: TRBV6-5; d_gene: TRBD1; CDR3nt: TGTGCCAGCAGGAAAACAGGGGGCACAAATGAAAAACTGTTTTTT; CDR3aa: CASRKTGGTNEKLFF
j_gene: TRBJ2-1; abundance: many; v_gene: TRBV7-2; d_gene: .; CDR3nt: TGTGCCAGCAGCTTAGCGCTAGGGGGTTCCTACAATGAGCAGTTCTTC; CDR3aa: CASSLALGGSYNEQFF
j_gene: TRBJ2-5; abundance: .; v_gene: TRBV12-3/TRBV12-4; d_gene: .; CDR3nt: TGTGCCAGCAGTTTATCGACTAGCCAAGAGACCCAGTACTTC; CDR3aa: CASSLSTSQETQYF
j_gene: TRBJ2-2; abundance: .; v_gene: TRBV20-1; d_gene: .; CDR3nt: TGCAGTGCTAGAGGGACTTACACCGGGGAGCTGTTTTTT; CDR3aa: CSARGTYTGELFF
j_gene: TRBJ1-1; abundance: .; v_gene: TRBV19; d_gene: TRBD1; CDR3nt: TGTGCCAGTAGTCAATTCGGACAGGCCGGGAACACTGAAGCTTTCTTT; CDR3aa: CASSQFGQAGNTEAFF
j_gene: TRBJ1-1; abundance: few; v_gene: TRBV12-3/TRBV12-4; d_gene: .; CDR3nt: TGTGCCAGCAGTTTAGCGTTACAGATGAACACTGAAGCTTTCTTT; CDR3aa: CASSLALQMNTEAFF
j_gene: TRBJ2-3; abundance: many; v_gene: TRBV7-2; d_gene: TRBD2; CDR3nt: TGTGCCAGCAGCTCGCGACCAATACGACTAGCGGGATCAGATACGCAGTATTTT; CDR3aa: CASSSRPIRLAGSDTQYF
j_gene: TRBJ1-2; abundance: .; v_gene: TRBV12-3/TRBV12-4; d_gene: .; CDR3nt: TGTGCCAGCAGCGATGACAGGCCTAGCTATGGCTACACCTTC; CDR3aa: CASSDDRPSYGYTF
j_gene: TRBJ1-6; abundance: .; v_gene: TRBV20-1; d_gene: .; CDR3nt: TGCAGTGCTAGAGATTGGGCGGAGCAGATTTATAATTCACCCCTCCACTTT; CDR3aa: CSARDWAEQIYNSPLHF
j_gene: TRBJ2-5; abundance: .; v_gene: TRBV6-1; d_gene: TRBD2; CDR3nt: TGTGCCAGCAGCCCCCTCACTAGCGGGCCTATGGAGACCCAGTACTTC; CDR3aa: CASSPLTSGPMETQYF
j_gene: TRBJ2-3; abundance: many; v_gene: TRBV4-1; d_gene: .; CDR3nt: TGCGCCAGCAGCCTCCGGGCTAGCGGCACAGATACGCAGTATTTT; CDR3aa: CASSLRASGTDTQYF
j_gene: TRBJ2-3; abundance: many; v_gene: TRBV7-6; d_gene: .; CDR3nt: TGTGCCAGCAGCTTAGAACGTGGCACAGATACGCAGTATTTT; CDR3aa: CASSLERGTDTQYF